A single sample is the source of the 11 T cell receptor beta chains below, sequenced in a study of T cells after yellow fever vaccination. TCRdb redid the calling of the 5' RACE reads with MiXCR, one entry per CDR3 protein. This table has 300,000 to 400,000 distinct CDR3 sequences, about 10% appearing once. The sample here was CD4+ T cells sorted from PBMCs, taken 45 days after the yellow fever booster vaccination. These receptors were collected from a man younger than 35 who received the YFV17D yellow fever vaccine.

J is TRBJ2-3 and V is TRBV7-9; 12 bases match TRBD2. V gave up 4 bases and J gave up 3 bases; unmatched junction bases: 11. Germline CDR1 is SEHNR and CDR2 is FQNEAQ (reference sequence). This CDR3 comprises 18 residues. This chain's CDR3 is CASSSKTSGGAGTDTQYF. The CDR3 nucleotides read TGTGCCAGCAGCTCTAAGACTAGCGGGGGCGCCGGGACAGATACGCAGTATTTT.

This CDR3 is CASSLQGPQEQFF. CDR3 DNA sequence: TGTGCCAGCAGCTTGCAGGGCCCCCAAGAGCAGTTCTTC. V is TRBV7-3 and J is TRBJ2-1; D is perhaps TRBD1 (5 bases). The V gene's germline CDR1 is SGHTA and CDR2 FQGTGA. CDR3 length: 13 residues. With 3 bases removed from V and 10 bases from J, the gap between germline ends came to 13 bases.

This clonotype was seen more than once but under ten times. This chain uses TRBV24-1 with TRBJ2-1; TRBD1 is a possible D gene (6 bases). The CDR3 has 11 amino acids. V lost 6 bases to trimming and J lost 15 bases, with 14 bases between them. The germline V gene encodes CDR1 KGHDR and CDR2 SFDVKD. In DNA, the CDR3 is TGTGCCACCAGTAGGCAGGGGCGGTCGTTCTTC. Translated: CATSRQGRSFF.

This clonotype has just a few counts. The chain employs TRBV20-1 and TRBJ2-1, with 14 bases that match TRBD2. V lost 5 bases to trimming and J lost 8 bases; unmatched junction nucleotides: 5. The CDR3 runs 14 residues. Per the germline V gene, CDR1 is DFQATT and CDR2 is SNEGSKA (reference sequence). This CDR3 reads CSALRLAGGHEQFF. CDR3 DNA: TGCAGTGCTCTACGACTAGCGGGGGGGCATGAGCAGTTCTTC.

This clonotype has more than one count but fewer than ten. V usage is TRBV6-4 and J usage is TRBJ2-2, with D maybe TRBD1 (6 bases). The CDR3 totals 14 residues. Trimming cost V 4 bases and J 4 bases, with 10 bases left between them. Germline CDR1 is MRHNA and CDR2 is SNTAGT. CDR3 bases: TGTGCCAGCAGTGTACTCAGGGGCACCGGGGAGCTGTTTTTT. Amino acids: CASSVLRGTGELFF.

This clonotype was seen a few times. The chain has TRBV4-1 and TRBJ2-7; D may be TRBD2 (6 bases). V lost 4 bases to trimming and J lost 1 base, with 14 bases between them. There are 15 residues in the CDR3. Germline lookup yields CDR1 MGHRA and CDR2 YSYEKL. The CDR3 reads CASSPGGALSYEQYF. CDR3 in DNA: TGCGCCAGCAGCCCAGGCGGGGCTCTGTCCTACGAGCAGTACTTC.

In this sample, this clonotype turned up a few times. V and J are TRBV12-3 or TRBV12-4 and TRBJ1-1; D unclear. V was cut by 6 bases and J by 6 bases, with 23 bases left in between. This CDR3 contains 16 residues. In DNA form, the CDR3 reads TGTGCCAGCAGGTCTTTGGGCGGCCGGGGTAGGGCTGAAGCTTTCTTT. Its translation is CASRSLGGRGRAEAFF.

This clonotype was observed a handful of times. The gene calls are TRBV28 and TRBJ2-4, with D tentatively TRBD1 (5 bases). Germline loops: CDR1 MDHEN, CDR2 SYDVKM. The germline V and J ends were trimmed by 6 bases and 1 base, with 7 bases remaining between them. This CDR3 region has 13 residues. The CDR3 region is CASRPGAKNIQYF. As DNA, the CDR3 is TGTGCCAGCAGACCAGGGGCCAAAAACATTCAGTACTTC.

The CDR3 sequence is CASSLGVRAYEQYV. The CDR3 DNA follows: TGTGCCAGCAGTTTAGGGGTCAGGGCCTACGAGCAGTACGTC. The rearrangement joins TRBV28 to TRBJ2-7, with D tentatively TRBD1 (5 bases). The CDR3 has 14 amino acids. Per germline, CDR1 MDHEN and CDR2 SYDVKM. Trimming took 2 bases from V and 2 from J, leaving 10 bases between them.

The chain recombines TRBV6-5 with TRBJ2-5; 8 positions match TRBD2. The trim removed 4 bases at V and 8 bases at J, leaving 12 bases unmatched. The CDR3 has 15 residues. Germline CDR1 MNHEY, CDR2 SVGAGI. Here the CDR3 DNA reads TGTGCCAGCAGTTCCCCCGGGGGGGGCCGGATTACCCAGTACTTC. Translation: CASSSPGGGRITQYF.

The chain uses TRBV3-1 and TRBJ2-7; unclear D gene. The CDR3 spans 12 residues. The germline V gene has CDR1 LGHDT and CDR2 YNNKEL (reference sequence). Trimming cost V 1 base and J 10 bases, with 11 bases left between them. CDR3: CASSQVWSSQYF. The CDR3 DNA follows: TGTGCCAGCAGCCAAGTTTGGAGTAGTCAGTACTTC.